These 5 T cell receptor beta chains were all obtained from the same sample, sequenced in a study of cytomegalovirus exposure and HLA in healthy donors. A multiplex PCR was run with 60 Vbeta primers and 13 Jbeta primers. Sequenced by immunoSEQ multiplex PCR; TCRdb stores in-frame clones only, minus some. This sample has roughly 200,000 clones, with 70% to 85% found just once. Sequenced sample: PBMCs. The receptors come from a woman aged 55-69 years in good health and CMV-seropositive.

The rearrangement uses TRBV7-2 and TRBJ1-3; D not certain. The CDR3 covers 15 residues. The germline gives CDR1 SGHTA, CDR2 FQGNSA. The V end was cut by 8 bases, the J end by 0 bases, with 14 bases between. The DNA of the CDR3 is TGTGCCAGCTCCTTACTCCTGAGCTCTGGAAACACCATATATTTT. Translation: CASSLLLSSGNTIYF.

The chain links TRBV10-2 to TRBJ1-1; D call uncertain. Germline V CDR1 and CDR2: WSHSY, SAAADI. The length of the CDR3 is 14 residues. The ends were cut back, 4 bases at V and 3 bases at J, with 12 bases in the middle. The CDR3 DNA is TGCGCCAGCAGTGGACGTACGCAGGACACTGAAGCTTTCTTT. Amino acid sequence: CASSGRTQDTEAFF.

This clone was seen a few times. The chain carries TRBV7-9 and TRBJ1-6; 8 bases line up with TRBD1. The J segment lost 0 bases and the V segment lost 5 bases, leaving 3 bases of the junction unmatched. The germline CDR1 and CDR2 sequences are SEHNR and FQNEAQ (reference sequence). The CDR3 length is 16 residues. The CDR3 here is CASSRTGSSYNSPLHF. Here the CDR3 DNA reads TGTGCCAGCAGCAGGACAGGGAGCTCCTATAATTCACCCCTCCACTTT.

The chain is built from TRBV30 and TRBJ2-5; D is possibly TRBD2 (5 bases). CDR3 length: 13 residues. V lost 2 bases and J lost 1, with 8 bases in between. Germline CDR1 and CDR2: GTSNPN and SVGIG (reference sequence). The CDR3 nucleotides are TGTGCCTGGAGTAGAGGGATCCAAGAGACCCAGTACTTC. It specifies CAWSRGIQETQYF.

This chain joins TRBV2 and TRBJ2-2; 10 nucleotides match TRBD2. The J segment lost 6 bases and the V segment lost 2 bases, leaving 6 bases of the junction unmatched. Germline loops: CDR1 SNHLY, CDR2 FYNNEI. The CDR3 has 16 amino acids. CDR3 amino acids: CASSERLAGGSGELFF. The DNA of the CDR3 is TGTGCCAGCAGTGAAAGACTAGCGGGTGGTTCCGGGGAGCTGTTTTTT.